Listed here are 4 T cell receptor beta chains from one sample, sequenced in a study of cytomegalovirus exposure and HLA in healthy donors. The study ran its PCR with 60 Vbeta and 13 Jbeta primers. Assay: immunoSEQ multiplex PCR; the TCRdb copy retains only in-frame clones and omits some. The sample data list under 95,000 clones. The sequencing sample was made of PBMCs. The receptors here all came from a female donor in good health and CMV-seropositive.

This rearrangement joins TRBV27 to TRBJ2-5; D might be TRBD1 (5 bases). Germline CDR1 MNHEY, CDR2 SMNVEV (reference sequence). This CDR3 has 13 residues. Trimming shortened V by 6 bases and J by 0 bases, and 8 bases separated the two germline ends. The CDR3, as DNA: TGTGCCAGCAGGGGGCTCTACCAAGAGACCCAGTACTTC. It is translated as CASRGLYQETQYF.

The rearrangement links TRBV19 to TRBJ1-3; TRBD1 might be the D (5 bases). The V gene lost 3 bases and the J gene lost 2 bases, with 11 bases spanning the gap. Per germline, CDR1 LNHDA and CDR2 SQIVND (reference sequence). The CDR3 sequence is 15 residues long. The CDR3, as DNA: TGTGCCAGTAGTATCGGGGGGAAGCCTGGAAACACCATATATTTT. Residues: CASSIGGKPGNTIYF.

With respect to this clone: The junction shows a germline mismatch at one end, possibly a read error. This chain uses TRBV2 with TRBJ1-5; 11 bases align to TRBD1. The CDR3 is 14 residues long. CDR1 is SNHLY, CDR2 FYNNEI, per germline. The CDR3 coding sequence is TGTGCCAGCAGTGGGACAGGGGGCAATCAGCACCAGCATTTT. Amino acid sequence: CASSGTGGNQHQHF.

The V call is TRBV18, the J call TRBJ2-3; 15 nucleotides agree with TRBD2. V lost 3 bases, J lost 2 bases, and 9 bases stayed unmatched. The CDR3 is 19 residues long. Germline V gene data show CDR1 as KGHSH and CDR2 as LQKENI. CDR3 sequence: CASSPPGLAGGSYTDTQYF. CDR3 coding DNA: TGTGCCAGCTCACCCCCGGGACTAGCGGGGGGTTCCTACACAGATACGCAGTATTTT.